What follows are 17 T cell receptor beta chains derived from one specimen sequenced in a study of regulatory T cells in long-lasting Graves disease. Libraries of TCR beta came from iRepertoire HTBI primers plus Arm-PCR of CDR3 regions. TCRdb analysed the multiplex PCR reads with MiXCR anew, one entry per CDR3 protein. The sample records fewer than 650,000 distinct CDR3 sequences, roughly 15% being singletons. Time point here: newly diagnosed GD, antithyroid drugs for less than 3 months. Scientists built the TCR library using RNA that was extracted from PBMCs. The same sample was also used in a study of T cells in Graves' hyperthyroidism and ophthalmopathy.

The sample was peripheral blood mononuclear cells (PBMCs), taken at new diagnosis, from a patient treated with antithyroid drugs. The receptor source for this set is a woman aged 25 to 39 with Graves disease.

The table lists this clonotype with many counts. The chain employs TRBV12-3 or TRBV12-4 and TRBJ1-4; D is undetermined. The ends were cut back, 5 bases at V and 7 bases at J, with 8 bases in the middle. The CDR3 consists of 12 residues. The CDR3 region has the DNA TGTGCCAGCAGTCACCATTTTGAAAAACTGTTTTTT. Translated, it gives CASSHHFEKLFF.

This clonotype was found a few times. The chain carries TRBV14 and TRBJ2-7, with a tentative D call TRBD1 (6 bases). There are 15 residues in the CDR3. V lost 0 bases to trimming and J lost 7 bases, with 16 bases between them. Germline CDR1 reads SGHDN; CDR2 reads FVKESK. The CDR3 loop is CASSQDRAGVREQYF. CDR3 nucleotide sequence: TGTGCCAGCAGCCAAGATCGGGCAGGGGTGCGGGAGCAGTACTTC. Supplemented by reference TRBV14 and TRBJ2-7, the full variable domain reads EAGVTQFPSHSVIEKGQTVTLRCDPISGHDNLYWYRRVMGKEIKFLLHFVKESKQDESGMPNNRFLAERTGGTYSTLKVQPAELEDSGVYFCASSQDRAGVREQYFGPGTRLTVT.

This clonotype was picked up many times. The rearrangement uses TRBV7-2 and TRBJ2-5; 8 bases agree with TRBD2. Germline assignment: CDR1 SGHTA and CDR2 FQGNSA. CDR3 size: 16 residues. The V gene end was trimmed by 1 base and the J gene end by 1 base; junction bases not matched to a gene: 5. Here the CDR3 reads CASSLEFTSGQETQYF. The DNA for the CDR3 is TGTGCCAGCAGCTTAGAGTTTACTAGCGGCCAAGAGACCCAGTACTTC.

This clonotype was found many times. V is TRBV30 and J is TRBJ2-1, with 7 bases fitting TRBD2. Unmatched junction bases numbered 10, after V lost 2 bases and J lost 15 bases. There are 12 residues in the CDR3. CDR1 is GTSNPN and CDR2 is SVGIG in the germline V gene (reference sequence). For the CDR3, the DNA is TGTGCCTGGAGTTCCCAGCTAGCGGCTCGGTTCTTC. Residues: CAWSSQLAARFF.

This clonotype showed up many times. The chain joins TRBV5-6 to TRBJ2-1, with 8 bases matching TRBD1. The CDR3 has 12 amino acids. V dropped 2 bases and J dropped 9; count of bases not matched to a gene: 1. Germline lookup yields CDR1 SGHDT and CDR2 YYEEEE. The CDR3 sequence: CASSLQGGEQFF. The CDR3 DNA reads TGTGCCAGCAGCTTACAGGGGGGTGAGCAGTTCTTC.

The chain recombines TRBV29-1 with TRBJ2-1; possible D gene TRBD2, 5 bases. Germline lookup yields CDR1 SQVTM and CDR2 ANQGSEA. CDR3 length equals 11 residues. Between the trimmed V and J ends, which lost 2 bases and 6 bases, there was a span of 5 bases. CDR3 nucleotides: TGCAGCGTTGAACGGGGCAATGAGCAGTTCTTC. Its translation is CSVERGNEQFF.

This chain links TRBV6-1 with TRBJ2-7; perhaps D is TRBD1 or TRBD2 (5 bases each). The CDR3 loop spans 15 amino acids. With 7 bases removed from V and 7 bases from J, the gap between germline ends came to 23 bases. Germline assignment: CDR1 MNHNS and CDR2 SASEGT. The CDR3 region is CASMNTGKDGGEQYF. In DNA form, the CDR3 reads TGTGCCAGCATGAATACAGGCAAAGATGGAGGAGAGCAGTACTTC.

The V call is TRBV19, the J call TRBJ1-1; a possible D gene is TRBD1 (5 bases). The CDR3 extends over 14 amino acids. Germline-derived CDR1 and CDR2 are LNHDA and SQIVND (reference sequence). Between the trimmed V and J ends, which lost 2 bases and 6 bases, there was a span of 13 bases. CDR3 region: CASSISFGGAEAFF. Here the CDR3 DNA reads TGTGCCAGTAGTATATCTTTTGGAGGGGCTGAAGCTTTCTTT.

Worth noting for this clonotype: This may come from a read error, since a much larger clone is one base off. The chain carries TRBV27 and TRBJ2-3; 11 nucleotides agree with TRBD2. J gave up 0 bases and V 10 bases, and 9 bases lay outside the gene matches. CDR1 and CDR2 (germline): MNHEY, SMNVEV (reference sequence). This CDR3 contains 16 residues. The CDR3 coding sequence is TGTGCCAACAGCCGTTGGACTAGCGGGAGCACAGATACGCAGTATTTT. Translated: CANSRWTSGSTDTQYF.

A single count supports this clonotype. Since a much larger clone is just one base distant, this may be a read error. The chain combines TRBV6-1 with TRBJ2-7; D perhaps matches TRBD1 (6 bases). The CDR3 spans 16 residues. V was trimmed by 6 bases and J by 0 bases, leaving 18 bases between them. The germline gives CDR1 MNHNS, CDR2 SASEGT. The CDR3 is CASRRPPGHLSYEQYF. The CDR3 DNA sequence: TGTGCCAGCAGAAGACCACCGGGACACCTCTCCTACGAGCAGTACTTC.

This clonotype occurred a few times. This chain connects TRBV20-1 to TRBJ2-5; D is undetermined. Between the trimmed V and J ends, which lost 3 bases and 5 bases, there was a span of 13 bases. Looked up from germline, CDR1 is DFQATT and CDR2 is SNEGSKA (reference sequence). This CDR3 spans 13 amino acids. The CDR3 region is CSASLAPQETQYF. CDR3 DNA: TGCAGTGCTAGTCTCGCACCGCAGGAGACCCAGTACTTC.

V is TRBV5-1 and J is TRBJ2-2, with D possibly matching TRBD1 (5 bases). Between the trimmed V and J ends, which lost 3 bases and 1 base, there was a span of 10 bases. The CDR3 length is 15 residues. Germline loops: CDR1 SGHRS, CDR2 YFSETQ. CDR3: CASSWAQGNTGELFF. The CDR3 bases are TGCGCCAGCAGCTGGGCCCAGGGGAACACCGGGGAGCTGTTTTTT. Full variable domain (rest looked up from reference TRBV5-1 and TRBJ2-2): KAGVTQTPRYLIKTRGQQVTLSCSPISGHRSVSWYQQTPGQGLQFLFEYFSETQRNKGNFPGRFSGRQFSNSRSEMNVSTLELGDSALYLCASSWAQGNTGELFFGEGSRLTVL.

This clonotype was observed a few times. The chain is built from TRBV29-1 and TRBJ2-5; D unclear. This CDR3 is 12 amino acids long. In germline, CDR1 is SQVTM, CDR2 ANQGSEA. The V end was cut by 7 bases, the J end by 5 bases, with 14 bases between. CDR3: CSALGTSETQYF. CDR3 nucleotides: TGCAGCGCCTTAGGAACGTCGGAGACCCAGTACTTC.

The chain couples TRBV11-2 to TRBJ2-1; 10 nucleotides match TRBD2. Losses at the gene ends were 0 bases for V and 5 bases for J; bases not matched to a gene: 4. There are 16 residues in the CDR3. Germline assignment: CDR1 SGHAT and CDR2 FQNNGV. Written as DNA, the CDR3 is TGTGCCAGCAGCTTAGAACTAGCGGGATTCAACAATGAGCAGTTCTTC. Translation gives CASSLELAGFNNEQFF.

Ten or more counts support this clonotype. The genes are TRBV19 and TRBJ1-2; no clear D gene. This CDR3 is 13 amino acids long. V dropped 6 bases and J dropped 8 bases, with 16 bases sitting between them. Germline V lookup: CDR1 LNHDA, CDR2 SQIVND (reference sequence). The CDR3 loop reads CASSTDQRRGYTF. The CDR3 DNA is TGTGCCAGTAGCACCGACCAGAGAAGGGGCTACACCTTC. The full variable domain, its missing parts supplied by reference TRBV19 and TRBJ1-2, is DGGITQSPKYLFRKEGQNVTLSCEQNLNHDAMYWYRQDPGQGLRLIYYSQIVNDFQKGDIAEGYSVSREKKESFPLTVTSAQKNPTAFYLCASSTDQRRGYTFGSGTRLTVV.

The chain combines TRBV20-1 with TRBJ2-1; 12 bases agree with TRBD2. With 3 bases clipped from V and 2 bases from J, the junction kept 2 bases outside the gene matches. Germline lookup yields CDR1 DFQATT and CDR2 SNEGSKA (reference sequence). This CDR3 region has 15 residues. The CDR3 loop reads CSASRLAGAYNEQFF. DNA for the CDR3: TGCAGTGCTAGCCGACTAGCGGGAGCCTACAATGAGCAGTTCTTC.

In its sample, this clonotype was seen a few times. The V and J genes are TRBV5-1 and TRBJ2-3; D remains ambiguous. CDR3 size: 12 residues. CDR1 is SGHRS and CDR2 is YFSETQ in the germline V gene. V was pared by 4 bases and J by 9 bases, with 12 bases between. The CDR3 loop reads CASSLEGRTQYF. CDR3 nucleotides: TGCGCCAGCAGCCTAGAAGGCCGGACGCAGTATTTT.